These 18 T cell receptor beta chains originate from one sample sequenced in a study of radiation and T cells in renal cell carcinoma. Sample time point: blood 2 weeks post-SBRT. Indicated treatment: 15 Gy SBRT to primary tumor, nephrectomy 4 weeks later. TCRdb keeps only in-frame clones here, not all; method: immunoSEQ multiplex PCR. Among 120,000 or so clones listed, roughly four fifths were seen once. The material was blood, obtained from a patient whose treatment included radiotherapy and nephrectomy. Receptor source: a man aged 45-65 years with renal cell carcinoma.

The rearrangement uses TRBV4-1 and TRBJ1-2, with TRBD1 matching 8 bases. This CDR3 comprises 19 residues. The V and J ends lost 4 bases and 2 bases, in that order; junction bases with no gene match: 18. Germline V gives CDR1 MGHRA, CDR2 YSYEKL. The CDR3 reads CASSRIFLRQGFWNYGYTF. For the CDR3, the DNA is TGCGCCAGCAGCCGAATTTTCCTTAGACAGGGGTTTTGGAACTATGGCTACACCTTC.

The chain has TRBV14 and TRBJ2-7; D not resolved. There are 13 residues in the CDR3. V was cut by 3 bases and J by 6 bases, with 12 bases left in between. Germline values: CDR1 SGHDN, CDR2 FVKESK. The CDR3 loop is CASSHGRPSEQYF. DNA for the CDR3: TGTGCCAGCAGCCATGGCAGGCCCTCCGAGCAGTACTTC. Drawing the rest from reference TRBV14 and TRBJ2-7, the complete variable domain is EAGVTQFPSHSVIEKGQTVTLRCDPISGHDNLYWYRRVMGKEIKFLLHFVKESKQDESGMPNNRFLAERTGGTYSTLKVQPAELEDSGVYFCASSHGRPSEQYFGPGTRLTVT.

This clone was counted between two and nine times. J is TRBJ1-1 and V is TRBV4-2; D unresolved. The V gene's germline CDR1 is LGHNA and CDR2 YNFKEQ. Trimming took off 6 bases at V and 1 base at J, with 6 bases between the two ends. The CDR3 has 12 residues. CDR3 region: CASREGNTEAFF. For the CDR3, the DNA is TGTGCCAGCAGGGAAGGGAACACTGAAGCTTTCTTT.

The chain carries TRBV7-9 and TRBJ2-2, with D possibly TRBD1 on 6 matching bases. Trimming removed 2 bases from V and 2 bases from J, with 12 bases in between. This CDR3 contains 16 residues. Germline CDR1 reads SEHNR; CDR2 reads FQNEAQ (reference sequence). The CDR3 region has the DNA TGTGCCAGCAGCTTAACGACGGGACACAACACCGGGGAGCTGTTTTTT. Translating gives CASSLTTGHNTGELFF.

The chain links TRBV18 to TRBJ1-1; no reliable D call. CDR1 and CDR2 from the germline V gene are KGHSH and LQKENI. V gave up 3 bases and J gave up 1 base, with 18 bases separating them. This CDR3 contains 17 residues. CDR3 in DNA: TGTGCCAGCTCACCTGTCTCATTACGTGTTTGGAACACTGAAGCTTTCTTT. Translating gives CASSPVSLRVWNTEAFF.

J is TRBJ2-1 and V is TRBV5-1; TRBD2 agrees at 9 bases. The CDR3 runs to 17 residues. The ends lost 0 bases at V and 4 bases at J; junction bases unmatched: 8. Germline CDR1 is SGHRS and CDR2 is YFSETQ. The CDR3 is CASSLVAGAGGYNEQFF. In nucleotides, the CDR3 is TGCGCCAGCAGCTTGGTGGCTGGGGCGGGAGGGTACAATGAGCAGTTCTTC.

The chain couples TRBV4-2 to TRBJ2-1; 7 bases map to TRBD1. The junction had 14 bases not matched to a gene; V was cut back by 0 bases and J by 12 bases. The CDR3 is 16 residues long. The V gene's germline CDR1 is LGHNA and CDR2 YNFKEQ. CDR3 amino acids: CASSQETTARQGGQFF. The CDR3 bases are TGTGCCAGCAGCCAAGAGACCACAGCCCGACAGGGTGGGCAGTTCTTC.

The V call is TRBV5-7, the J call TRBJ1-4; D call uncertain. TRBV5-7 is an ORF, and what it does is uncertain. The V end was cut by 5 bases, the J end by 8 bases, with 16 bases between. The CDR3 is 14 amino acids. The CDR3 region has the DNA TGTGCCAGCAGTTACGGGTCCCCAGGAGAAAAACTGTTTTTT. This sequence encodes CASSYGSPGEKLFF.

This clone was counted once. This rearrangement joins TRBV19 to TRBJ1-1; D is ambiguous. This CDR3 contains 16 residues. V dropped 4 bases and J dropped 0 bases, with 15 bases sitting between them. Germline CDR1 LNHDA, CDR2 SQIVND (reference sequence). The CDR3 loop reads CASSTRELFMNTEAFF. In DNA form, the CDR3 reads TGTGCCAGTAGTACCCGGGAACTTTTTATGAACACTGAAGCTTTCTTT.

The CDR3 spells CASTIGARDYGYTF. The CDR3, as DNA: TGTGCCAGCACAATAGGGGCGCGAGACTATGGCTACACCTTC. The chain employs TRBV6-1 and TRBJ1-2; tentatively, D is TRBD1 (5 bases). Germline V lookup: CDR1 MNHNS, CDR2 SASEGT. Deletions cut 7 bases from V and 3 bases from J, with 15 bases between. The CDR3 totals 14 residues.

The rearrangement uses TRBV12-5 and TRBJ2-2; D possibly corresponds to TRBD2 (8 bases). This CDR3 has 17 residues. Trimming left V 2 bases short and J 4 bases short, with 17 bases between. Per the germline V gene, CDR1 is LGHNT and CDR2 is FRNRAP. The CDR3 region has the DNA TGTGCTAGTGGTTTGAGACGGGACAGCGGGAGCACCGGGGAGCTGTTTTTT. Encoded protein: CASGLRRDSGSTGELFF.

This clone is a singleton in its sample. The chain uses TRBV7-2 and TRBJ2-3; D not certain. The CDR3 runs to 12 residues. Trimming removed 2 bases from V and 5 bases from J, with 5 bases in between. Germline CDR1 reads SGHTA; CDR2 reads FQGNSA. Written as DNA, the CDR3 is TGTGCCAGCAGCTTACGATTAGATACGCAGTATTTT. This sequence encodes CASSLRLDTQYF.

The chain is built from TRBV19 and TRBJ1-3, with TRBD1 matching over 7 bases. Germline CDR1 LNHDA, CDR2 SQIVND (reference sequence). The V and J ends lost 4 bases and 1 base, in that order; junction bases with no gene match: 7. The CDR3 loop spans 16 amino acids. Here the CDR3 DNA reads TGTGCCAGTAGTAGAACAGGGGTCGGGTCTGGAAACACCATATATTTT. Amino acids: CASSRTGVGSGNTIYF.

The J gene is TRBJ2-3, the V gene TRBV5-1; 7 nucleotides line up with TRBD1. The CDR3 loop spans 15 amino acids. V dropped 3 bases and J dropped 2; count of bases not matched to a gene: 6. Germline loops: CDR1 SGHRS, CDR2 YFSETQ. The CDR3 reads CASSSGTVDTDTQYF. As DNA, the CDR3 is TGCGCCAGCAGCTCCGGGACAGTCGACACAGATACGCAGTATTTT.

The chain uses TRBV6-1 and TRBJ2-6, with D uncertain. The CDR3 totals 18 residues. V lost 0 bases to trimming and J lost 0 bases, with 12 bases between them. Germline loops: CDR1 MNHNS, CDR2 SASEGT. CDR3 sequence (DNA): TGTGCCAGCAGTGAAGCGAACAGAGTTCCCTCTGGGGCCAACGTCCTGACTTTC. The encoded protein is CASSEANRVPSGANVLTF.

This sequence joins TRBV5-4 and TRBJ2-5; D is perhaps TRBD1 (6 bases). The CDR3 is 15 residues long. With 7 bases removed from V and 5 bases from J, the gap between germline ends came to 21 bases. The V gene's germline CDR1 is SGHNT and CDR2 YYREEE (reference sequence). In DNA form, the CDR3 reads TGTGCCAGCTCCATCCGGGTCAGGGGCGCGGAGACCCAGTACTTC. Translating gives CASSIRVRGAETQYF.

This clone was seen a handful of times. CDR3: CAWSAQQGAEQYF. The CDR3 nucleotides read TGTGCCTGGAGTGCTCAACAGGGAGCCGAGCAGTACTTC. This rearrangement joins TRBV30 to TRBJ2-7, with D perhaps TRBD1 (6 bases). V was clipped by 1 base and J by 6 bases, with 13 bases between them. This CDR3 contains 13 residues. CDR1 and CDR2 (germline): GTSNPN, SVGIG (reference sequence).

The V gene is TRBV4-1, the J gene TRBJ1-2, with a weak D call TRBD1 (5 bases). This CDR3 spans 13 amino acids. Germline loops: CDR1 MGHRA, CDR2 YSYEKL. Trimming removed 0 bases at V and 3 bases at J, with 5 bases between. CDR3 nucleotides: TGCGCCAGCAGCCAAGACAGGGACTATGGCTACACCTTC. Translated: CASSQDRDYGYTF.